This T cell receptor beta chain was obtained from a study of blood T cell repertoires in COVID-19. Study-wide context: Researchers got acute and convalescent COVID-19 samples from the United States, Italy and Spain. In each case, the material was cDNA or gDNA derived from T cells, B-cell-depleted T cells, or PBMCs.

This clone showed up just a few times. In the authors' workflow: Researchers report that nucleated cell counts were estimated from reference gene primer amplification. Assay: immunoSEQ multiplex PCR; the TCRdb copy retains only in-frame clones and omits some. V, J and clone size reflect that table, while D and trimming were determined from the DNA. The repertoire includes about 240,000 clones, roughly 80% of them detected once, and around 5% sits in the top ten. CDR1 is SGHVS, CDR2 FNYEAQ, per germline. Trimming pared 5 bases from V and 3 bases from J, leaving 13 bases between. The CDR3 has 15 amino acids.

The chain carries TRBV7-6 and TRBJ1-4; D is undetermined. The sequencing input was peripheral blood. The TCR comes from a woman between 70 and 85 years old with acute or convalescent COVID-19. The CDR3 DNA sequence: TGTGCCAGCAGCAAAGACGGTGCGGCTAATGAAAAACTGTTTTTT. This translates into CASSKDGAANEKLFF.